Sequencing of this T cell receptor (beta chain) was carried out in a study of T cell responses to AZD1222 COVID-19 vaccine. Second-dose intervals of approximately 4 or approximately 12 weeks were pooled. Assay: immunoSEQ multiplex PCR; the TCRdb copy retains only in-frame clones and omits some. The sample yields 120,000 or so clones, more than 70% seen once. A remark on this clone: Its antigen is unknown.

Study results and caveats: In the spike-specific TCR repertoire, nearly half reportedly target unmutated variant regions.

J gave up 8 bases and V 3 bases, and 13 bases lay outside the gene matches. CDR1 and CDR2 (germline): SGHTA, FQGNSA. The CDR3 spans 17 residues. The material sequenced was peripheral blood, taken 28 days after the second AZD1222 dose. This rearrangement joins TRBV7-2 to TRBJ2-2; 9 nucleotides align to TRBD2. The receptor comes from an adult who received the AZD1222 COVID-19 vaccine. CDR3 sequence: CASSFSLLAGISGELFF. The CDR3 region has the DNA TGTGCCAGCAGCTTCTCTTTGCTAGCGGGGATCTCTGGGGAGCTGTTTTTT.